This T cell receptor (beta chain) was obtained from a study of shared clonotypes between healthy human individuals (dated by TCRdb to about 2020). Some background on the complete study: The cohort comprised two women and a few men aged 18 to 49 years. For each donor, CD4 naive and CD4 memory were each given three plates, CD8 naive was given two plates, and CD8 memory was given one plate. Per donor, leukapheresis produced somewhere between about 0.8 and 9.5 billion PBMCs. Libraries were prepared and TCR repertoires were sequenced by different laboratories using diverse techniques, in order to increase sequencing depth and limit assay-specific biases. Blood TCR repertoires of roughly five healthy adults were deeply sequenced to estimate repertoire size and the extent of clonotype sharing between individuals.

On this clone itself: There is no known antigen for this receptor. No clone much larger than this one lies a single base away; base qualities are absent.

The donors were healthy, HIV-negative adults who had no recently reported acute infections or vaccinations. Every donor was a Caucasian adult living in Nashville, Tennessee, USA. CD4+ T cells were enriched through magnetic negative selection, after which naive cells were positively selected on CD45RA and the remaining negative fraction served as the memory subset. Blood was collected by leukapheresis, and PBMCs were isolated by Ficoll-Histopaque density gradient centrifugation and then cryopreserved in liquid nitrogen vapor phase. Analytical flow cytometry was used to check the purity and quantity of each magnetically sorted T cell population. From each sorted fraction, genomic DNA was isolated and quantified by UV absorbance on a Nanodrop 2000c. The paper as a whole reports these results and caveats: Incomplete sequencing was indicated by rarefaction of sorted-subset datasets, despite the large sequencing depth. The genetic and exposure-history diversity represented was limited by the small number of donors. Naive subsets generally had larger estimated clonotype richness than memory subsets. Higher generation probabilities were observed for clonotypes shared by all four sorted-subset donors than for non-shared clonotypes. Pairwise subsampling indicated that sequencing depth was expected to affect the degree of clonotype sharing among donors. Sampling was restricted to blood, and TCR repertoires in tissue are likely to differ from TCR repertoires in blood. Sharing across several donors was observed for around 5% of naive CD4, about 3.2% of naive CD8, 2% to 2.5% of memory CD4, and around 0.4% of memory CD8 clonotypes.

TCR CDR3 regions were amplified from genomic DNA by multiplex PCR using the deep immunoSEQ assay. For each cell subset, the extracted genomic DNA was distributed evenly across all wells of several immunoSEQ 96-well plates, and each plate served as one replicate. Each replicate PCR for sorted subsets received about 220 ng genomic DNA, equal to about 30,000 T cell genomes. Purified libraries were quantified with a Qubit 3.0 fluorometer, sized on a Bioanalyzer 2100, and re-quantified with the KAPA Library Quantification kit. Every immunoSEQ 96-well plate was sequenced on a dedicated single-read 150-cycle Illumina NextSeq 550 flow cell. Under the source paper's analysis protocol: The immunoSEQ output contained only junctional sequences without quality scores, so filtering could not match that applied to full-length reads. To assign V/J genes and CDR3, sequences were annotated using PyIR, a Python wrapper for IgBLAST v1.9, with IMGT germline references. Any read was removed if the V/J assignment was weak (E-value above 1e-6), the CDR3 was missing, or the read contained stop codons, out-of-frame junctions, or ambiguous translated residues. V3J clonotypes were defined as sequences sharing an identical inferred V gene, J gene, and CDR3 amino acid sequence. Percentage overlap between repertoires was calculated by dividing the number of shared unique clonotypes by the size of the smaller repertoire. RTK rarefaction, the Chao1 estimator, and Recon v2.1 estimates of unobserved clonotypes were used to assess repertoire richness. OLGA was used to compute generation probabilities for all TCRbeta clonotypes that the gDNA method yielded from a few donors. The immuneACCESS repertoire file appears here via TCRdb, limited to in-frame rearrangements. These files lack a portion of the clones; in checked studies, under half of the deficit traces to unresolved V genes, and the cause of the others is not known. The DNA was the basis for D and trimming; V, J and clone size are from that table. The sample yields approximately 2,000,000 clones; 92% were counted once. More than 0.35% of the sample is held by the ten biggest clonotypes.

Reading from cysteine to phenylalanine, the CDR3 counts 13 amino acids. CDR3 DNA only is kept here, 39 bases in frame from base 1. Per the germline V gene, MDHEN is the CDR1 and SYDVKM is the CDR2. V lost 8 bases and J lost 3 bases, and the count of bases not matched to a germline gene is 5. The specimen sequenced was naive CD4+ T cells from PBMCs. Read against the paper, the sample's cell subset or site label means: CD45RA+ positively selected. The sequence links TRBV28 to TRBJ1-2; 8 junctional bases match TRBD1. The TCR was taken from a man aged 18 to 30 in good health. Some clones in this sample may be carry-over from other donors' samples. For the CDR3, the sequence is CASFPGQDYGYTF. DNA sequence: TGTGCCAGCTTTCCGGGACAGGACTATGGCTACACCTTC.